The table lists the clone carrying this T cell receptor (beta chain) with many counts. Its specificity is not known. The unsorted libraries were prepared from 2 million PBMCs (stored at -80 C). A single record per CDR3 protein comes from TCRdb applying MiXCR to the 5' RACE reads. The sample gives about 120,000 distinct CDR3 sequences, roughly 3.2% of which show up once; 1% to 1.5% is in the top ten. These data are taken from a study of neurological immune-mediated disorders. Study information: Disease course was recorded as relapsing-remitting for roughly 31 and secondary progressive for about 8.5% of the 34 multiple sclerosis patients.

Germline lookup yields CDR1 DFQATT and CDR2 SNEGSKA (reference sequence). The CDR3 length is 13 residues. The trim removed 2 bases at V and 2 bases at J, leaving 3 bases unmatched. Study observations and caveats: The absence of any CDR3 amino acid sequence shared by expanded clones across subjects suggests that repertoires were private in all groups.

This receptor was obtained from a woman younger than 45 with multiple sclerosis. V gene TRBV20-1 combines with J gene TRBJ2-7, with 7 bases aligning to TRBD2. Sequencing was performed on PBMCs. Written as DNA, the CDR3 is TGCAGTGCTAGACTAGCGGAGCCCTACGAGCAGTACTTC. It codes for CSARLAEPYEQYF.